The 7 T cell receptor beta chains given below trace back to one sample, sequenced in a study of somatic mutations in cytotoxic T cells in rheumatoid arthritis. Sequencing used immunoSEQ multiplex PCR; TCRdb keeps in-frame clones, though not all of them. The sample holds 7,000 to 8,000 clones, approximately 90% seen once. Input material: CD8+ T cells sorted from blood. The receptor set was obtained from a man between 40 and 49 years old with rheumatoid arthritis.

This rearrangement joins TRBV4-1 to TRBJ2-1, with D possibly TRBD1 on 6 matching bases. CDR1 MGHRA and CDR2 YSYEKL come from the germline V gene. The CDR3 contains 13 residues. The V end lost 3 bases, the J end lost 7 bases, and 10 bases lay between the germline ends. Written as DNA, the CDR3 is TGCGCCAGCAGCCAGGACAGTGGGAATGAGCAGTTCTTC. Translated: CASSQDSGNEQFF.

This clone was seen only once. The CDR3 spells CASSDIYGYTF. CDR3 DNA sequence: TGTGCCAGCAGTGATATCTATGGCTACACCTTC. The chain recombines TRBV2 with TRBJ1-2; the D is unclear. The CDR3 is made up of 11 amino acids. Germline V gene lookup returns CDR1 SNHLY and CDR2 FYNNEI. V lost 3 bases to trimming and J lost 4 bases, with 3 bases between them. The entire variable domain, with the rest obtained from reference TRBV2 and TRBJ1-2, is as follows: EPEVTQTPSHQVTQMGQEVILRCVPISNHLYFYWYRQILGQKVEFLVSFYNNEISEKSEIFDDQFSVERPDGSNFTLKIRSTKLEDSAMYFCASSDIYGYTFGSGTRLTVV.

Of note for this clone: Sequence at one end of the junction differs from germline and may be a read error. Other DNA sequences in the sample encode the same CDR3. Here the CDR3 reads CASSYEGTNSPLHF. Written as DNA, the CDR3 is TGTGCCAGCAGTTATGAGGGAACGAATTCCCCCCTCCACTTT. The chain employs TRBV6-5 and TRBJ1-6; D not resolved. CDR3 size: 14 residues. CDR1 is MNHEY, CDR2 SVGAGI, per germline.

This rearrangement joins TRBV28 to TRBJ2-2; TRBD1 agrees at 12 bases. The CDR3 contains 16 residues. V shed 5 bases and J 4 bases; nucleotides not matched to a gene: 5. From germline, CDR1 is MDHEN and CDR2 SYDVKM. The CDR3 DNA sequence: TGTGCCAGCAGTGGGGGGACAGGGGGCTCCACCGGGGAGCTGTTTTTT. Its translation is CASSGGTGGSTGELFF.

V is TRBV9 and J is TRBJ2-7, with 10 bases that match TRBD2. Trimming cost V 0 bases and J 4 bases; bases outside gene matches: 4. From germline, CDR1 is SGDLS and CDR2 YYNGEE. There are 15 residues in the CDR3. CDR3 loop: CASSVGLAGAYEQYF. CDR3 bases: TGTGCCAGCAGCGTAGGGCTAGCGGGGGCGTACGAGCAGTACTTC. Together with reference TRBV9 and TRBJ2-7, the CDR3 gives the full variable domain: DSGVTQTPKHLITATGQRVTLRCSPRSGDLSVYWYQQSLDQGLQFLIQYYNGEERAKGNILERFSAQQFPDLHSELNLSSLELGDSALYFCASSVGLAGAYEQYFGPGTRLTVT.

This rearrangement joins TRBV19 to TRBJ2-1, with 9 nucleotides matching TRBD2. The CDR3 consists of 18 residues. Germline V gives CDR1 LNHDA, CDR2 SQIVND (reference sequence). The J segment lost 4 bases and the V segment lost 4 bases, leaving 14 bases of the junction unmatched. Here the CDR3 reads CASSSDPAGGYYYNEQFF. The CDR3 bases are TGTGCCAGTAGTAGCGACCCGGCGGGGGGGTACTATTACAATGAGCAGTTCTTC. Looking up the rest from reference TRBV19 and TRBJ2-1 gives the full variable domain: DGGITQSPKYLFRKEGQNVTLSCEQNLNHDAMYWYRQDPGQGLRLIYYSQIVNDFQKGDIAEGYSVSREKKESFPLTVTSAQKNPTAFYLCASSSDPAGGYYYNEQFFGPGTRLTVL.

This sequence joins TRBV9 and TRBJ2-1, with 8 bases that match TRBD2. V trimming: 1 base; J trimming: 0 bases; junction bases outside the gene matches: 9. This CDR3 has 18 residues. Germline V CDR1 and CDR2: SGDLS, YYNGEE. CDR3 residues: CASSVSAGGQSSYNEQFF. CDR3 DNA: TGTGCCAGCAGCGTATCGGCGGGGGGACAAAGCTCCTACAATGAGCAGTTCTTC.